The 6 T cell receptor beta chains below were found in one sample sequenced in a study of spatial heterogeneity in lung cancer. MiXCR was run by TCRdb on the 5' RACE reads, yielding one entry per CDR3 protein. The sample yields 25,000 or so distinct CDR3 sequences, about 4.7% seen once. Time point described: sample taken at primary tumor resection. Source: PBMCs, taken at surgery. The receptor set was obtained from a male donor with early-stage non-small cell lung cancer.

This clonotype appeared many times. The gene calls are TRBV5-4 and TRBJ2-7, with D perhaps matching TRBD1 or TRBD2 (6 bases each). The CDR3 is 13 residues long. V gave up 6 bases and J gave up 5 bases, with 15 bases separating them. CDR1 is SGHNT, CDR2 YYREEE, per germline (reference sequence). The CDR3 DNA follows: TGTGCCAGCAAGGGGGGCCCGTCGGACGAGCAGTACTTC. It is translated as CASKGGPSDEQYF.

By its share, this clonotype is medium-sized. This chain connects TRBV28 to TRBJ2-7, with D maybe TRBD2 (6 bases). V was trimmed by 4 bases and J by 2 bases, leaving 12 bases between them. The CDR3 covers 14 residues. Germline V lookup: CDR1 MDHEN, CDR2 SYDVKM. CDR3 residues: CASSSGGSTYEQYF. DNA for the CDR3: TGTGCCAGCAGTTCCGGGGGATCAACCTACGAGCAGTACTTC.

The V gene is TRBV12-2, the J gene TRBJ2-3; the table gives TRBD1 as D, unverified against the DNA. TRBV12-2 is a listed pseudogene. CDR3 size: 17 residues. Here the CDR3 reads CASRLTVTNGITDTQYF. The CDR3 coding sequence is TGTGCAAGTCGCTTAACGGTCACCAACGGGATCACAGATACGCAGTATTTT.

At least ten counts were recorded for this clonotype. The gene calls are TRBV2 and TRBJ1-5; perhaps TRBD1 as D (5 bases). The V and J ends lost 4 bases and 4 bases respectively, with 11 bases between them. Germline V CDR1 and CDR2: SNHLY, FYNNEI. The CDR3 runs to 14 residues. CDR3 nucleotide sequence: TGTGCCAGCAGTGTAAGGACACCTAATCAGCCCCAGCATTTT. Translating gives CASSVRTPNQPQHF.

This clonotype has at least ten counts. The chain carries TRBV7-3 and TRBJ2-5, with TRBD2 matching over 9 bases. This CDR3 is 14 amino acids long. Trimming cost V 2 bases and J 4 bases; bases outside gene matches: 2. Germline CDR1 and CDR2: SGHTA and FQGTGA. As DNA, the CDR3 is TGTGCCAGCAGCTTAGCGGGGGGGCGAGAGACCCAGTACTTC. The encoded protein is CASSLAGGRETQYF.

At least ten counts were recorded for this clonotype. The gene calls are TRBV28 and TRBJ2-1; 9 nucleotides line up with TRBD2. CDR1 MDHEN and CDR2 SYDVKM come from the germline V gene. V trimming: 5 bases; J trimming: 10 bases; junction bases outside the gene matches: 12. The CDR3 totals 15 residues. The CDR3 loop is CASSPTAGTSSEQFF. In nucleotides, the CDR3 is TGTGCCAGCAGTCCAACCGCCGGGACTAGCAGCGAGCAGTTCTTC.